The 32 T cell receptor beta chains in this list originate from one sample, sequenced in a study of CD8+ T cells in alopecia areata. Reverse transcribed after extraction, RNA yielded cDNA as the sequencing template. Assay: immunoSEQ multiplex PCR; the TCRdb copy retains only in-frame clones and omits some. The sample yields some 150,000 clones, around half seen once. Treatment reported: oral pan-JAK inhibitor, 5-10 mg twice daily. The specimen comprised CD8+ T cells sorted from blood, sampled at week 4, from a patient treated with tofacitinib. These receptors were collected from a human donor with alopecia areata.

The CDR3 reads CATSSPTGPTNEKLFF. The DNA for the CDR3 is TGTGCCACCAGCAGCCCTACAGGGCCAACTAATGAAAAACTGTTTTTT. The chain links TRBV15 to TRBJ1-4; maybe TRBD1 (6 bases). Germline loops: CDR1 LNHNV, CDR2 YYDKDF (reference sequence). V was pared by 3 bases and J by 0 bases, with 11 bases between. The CDR3 runs to 16 residues.

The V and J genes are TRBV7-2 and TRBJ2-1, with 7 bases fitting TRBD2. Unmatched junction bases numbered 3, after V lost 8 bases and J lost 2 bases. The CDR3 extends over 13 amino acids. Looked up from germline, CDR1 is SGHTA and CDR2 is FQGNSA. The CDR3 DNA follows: TGTGCCAGCGCTGCGGGGGCCTACAATGAGCAGTTCTTC. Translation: CASAAGAYNEQFF.

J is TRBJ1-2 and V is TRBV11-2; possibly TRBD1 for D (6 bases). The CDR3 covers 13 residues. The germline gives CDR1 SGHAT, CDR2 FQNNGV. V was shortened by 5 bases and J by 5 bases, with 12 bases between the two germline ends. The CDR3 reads CASSEGGGYGYTF. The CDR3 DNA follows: TGTGCCAGCAGCGAAGGGGGAGGATATGGCTACACCTTC.

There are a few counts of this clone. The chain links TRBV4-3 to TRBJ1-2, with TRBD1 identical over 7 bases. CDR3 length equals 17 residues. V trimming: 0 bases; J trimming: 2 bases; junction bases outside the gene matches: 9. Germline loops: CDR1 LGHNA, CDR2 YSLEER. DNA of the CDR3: TGCGCCAGCAGCCAAGAATTAGGGACGACAGGGAACTATGGCTACACCTTC. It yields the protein CASSQELGTTGNYGYTF.

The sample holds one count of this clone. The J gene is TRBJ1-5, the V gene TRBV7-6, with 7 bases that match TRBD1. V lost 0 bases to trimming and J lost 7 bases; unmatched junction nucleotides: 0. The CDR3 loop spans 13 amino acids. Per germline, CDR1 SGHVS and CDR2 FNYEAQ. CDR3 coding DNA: TGTGCCAGCAGCTTAGCACAGGGGCAGCCCCAGCATTTT. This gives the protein CASSLAQGQPQHF.

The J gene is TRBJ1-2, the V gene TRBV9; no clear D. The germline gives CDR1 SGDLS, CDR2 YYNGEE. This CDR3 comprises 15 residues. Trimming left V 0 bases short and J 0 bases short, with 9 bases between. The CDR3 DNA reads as TGTGCCAGCAGCGTAGCCGATGTCCCTAACTATGGCTACACCTTC. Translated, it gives CASSVADVPNYGYTF. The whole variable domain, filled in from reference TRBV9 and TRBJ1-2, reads DSGVTQTPKHLITATGQRVTLRCSPRSGDLSVYWYQQSLDQGLQFLIQYYNGEERAKGNILERFSAQQFPDLHSELNLSSLELGDSALYFCASSVADVPNYGYTFGSGTRLTVV.

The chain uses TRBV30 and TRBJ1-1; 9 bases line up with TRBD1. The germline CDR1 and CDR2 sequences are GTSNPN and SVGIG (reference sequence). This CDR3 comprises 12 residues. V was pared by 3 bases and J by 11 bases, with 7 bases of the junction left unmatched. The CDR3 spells CAWSLGQGWAFF. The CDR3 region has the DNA TGTGCCTGGAGCCTAGGACAGGGGTGGGCTTTCTTT.

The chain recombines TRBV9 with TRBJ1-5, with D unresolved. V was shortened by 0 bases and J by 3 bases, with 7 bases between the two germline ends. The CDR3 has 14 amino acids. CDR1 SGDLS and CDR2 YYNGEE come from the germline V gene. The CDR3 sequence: CASSVGISNQPQHF. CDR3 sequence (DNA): TGTGCCAGCAGCGTAGGCATTTCCAATCAGCCCCAGCATTTT.

The CDR3 coding sequence is TGCGCCAGCAGCCAAGATGTGGCGGACCACAATCAGCCCCAGCATTTT. Its protein is CASSQDVADHNQPQHF. The gene calls are TRBV4-3 and TRBJ1-5; no reliable D call. Trimming left V 0 bases short and J 3 bases short, with 12 bases between. Germline lookup yields CDR1 LGHNA and CDR2 YSLEER. CDR3 length: 16 residues.

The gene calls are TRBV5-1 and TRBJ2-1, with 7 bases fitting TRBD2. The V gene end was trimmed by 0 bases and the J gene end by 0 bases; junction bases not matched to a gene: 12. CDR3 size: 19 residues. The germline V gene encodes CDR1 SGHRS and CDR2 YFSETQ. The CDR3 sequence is CASSLAGYRGGDSYNEQFF. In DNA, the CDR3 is TGCGCCAGCAGCTTGGCCGGGTACCGCGGGGGAGACTCCTACAATGAGCAGTTCTTC.

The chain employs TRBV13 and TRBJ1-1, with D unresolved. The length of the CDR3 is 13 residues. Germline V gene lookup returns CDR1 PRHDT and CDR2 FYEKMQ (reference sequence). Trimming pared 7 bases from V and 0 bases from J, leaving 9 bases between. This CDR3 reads CASTSSMNTEAFF. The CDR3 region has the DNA TGTGCCAGCACGAGCAGCATGAACACTGAAGCTTTCTTT. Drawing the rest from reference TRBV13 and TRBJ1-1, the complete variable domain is AAGVIQSPRHLIKEKRETATLKCYPIPRHDTVYWYQQGPGQDPQFLISFYEKMQSDKGSIPDRFSAQQFSDYHSELNMSSLELGDSALYFCASTSSMNTEAFFGQGTRLTVV.

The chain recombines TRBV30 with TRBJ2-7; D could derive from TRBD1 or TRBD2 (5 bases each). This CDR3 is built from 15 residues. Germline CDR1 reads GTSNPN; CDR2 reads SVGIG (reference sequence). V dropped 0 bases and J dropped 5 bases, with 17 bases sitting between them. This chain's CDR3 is CAWSVGPGRGNEQYF. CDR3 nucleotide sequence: TGTGCCTGGAGTGTAGGGCCAGGGCGAGGGAACGAGCAGTACTTC.

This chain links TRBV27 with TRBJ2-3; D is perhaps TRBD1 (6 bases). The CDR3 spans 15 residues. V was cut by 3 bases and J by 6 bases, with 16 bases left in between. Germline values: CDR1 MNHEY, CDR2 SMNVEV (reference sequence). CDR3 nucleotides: TGTGCCAGCAGTTTGGGGGCTCTCCTCTGGGATACGCAGTATTTT. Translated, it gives CASSLGALLWDTQYF.

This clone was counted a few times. CDR3 nucleotide sequence: TGTGCCAGCAGCTTAGTACTAGCCGATGAGCAGTTCTTC. Residues: CASSLVLADEQFF. The V and J genes are TRBV13 and TRBJ2-1; a possible D gene is TRBD2 (6 bases). Looked up from germline, CDR1 is PRHDT and CDR2 is FYEKMQ (reference sequence). CDR3 length: 13 residues. Deletions cut 1 base from V and 8 bases from J, with 9 bases between.

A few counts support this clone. This CDR3 is CASSPGQGGYTF. DNA for the CDR3: TGTGCCAGCAGTCCCGGACAGGGAGGCTACACCTTC. This chain links TRBV27 with TRBJ1-2; 8 bases agree with TRBD1. Trimming at V came to 5 bases and at J to 8 bases, leaving 4 bases not matched to a gene. This CDR3 has 12 amino acids. Germline lookup yields CDR1 MNHEY and CDR2 SMNVEV (reference sequence).

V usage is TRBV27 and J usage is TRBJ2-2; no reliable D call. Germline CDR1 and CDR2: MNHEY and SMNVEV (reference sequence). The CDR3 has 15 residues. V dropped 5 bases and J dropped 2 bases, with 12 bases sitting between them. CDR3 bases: TGTGCCAGCAGTGAACAGACGCTCAACACCGGGGAGCTGTTTTTT. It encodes CASSEQTLNTGELFF.

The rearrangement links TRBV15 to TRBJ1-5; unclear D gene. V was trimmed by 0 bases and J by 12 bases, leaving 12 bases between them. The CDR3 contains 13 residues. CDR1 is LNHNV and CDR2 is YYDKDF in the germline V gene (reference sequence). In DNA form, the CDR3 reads TGTGCCACCAGCAGAGATCCGGGAAAGCTCCAGCATTTT. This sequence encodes CATSRDPGKLQHF.

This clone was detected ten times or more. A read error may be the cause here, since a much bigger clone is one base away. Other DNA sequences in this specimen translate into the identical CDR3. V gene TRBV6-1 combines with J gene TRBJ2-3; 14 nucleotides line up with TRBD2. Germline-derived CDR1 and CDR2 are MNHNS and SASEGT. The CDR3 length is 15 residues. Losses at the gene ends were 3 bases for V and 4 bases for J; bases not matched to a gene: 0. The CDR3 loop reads CASSETSGGADTQYF. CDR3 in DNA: TGTGCCAGCAGTGAGACTAGCGGGGGGGCAGATACGCAGTATTTT.

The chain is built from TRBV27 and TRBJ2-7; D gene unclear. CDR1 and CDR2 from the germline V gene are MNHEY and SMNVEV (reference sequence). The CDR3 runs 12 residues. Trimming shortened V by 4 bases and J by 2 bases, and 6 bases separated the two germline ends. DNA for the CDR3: TGTGCCAGCAGTTCCACAACCTACGAGCAGTACTTC. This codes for CASSSTTYEQYF.

CDR3 DNA sequence: TGCGCCAGCAGCCAAGATCGGAGTTATAGCAATCAGCCCCAGCATTTT. Translation: CASSQDRSYSNQPQHF. The chain couples TRBV4-3 to TRBJ1-5; no clear D. V was clipped by 0 bases and J by 0 bases, with 9 bases between them. The CDR3 totals 16 residues. Per the germline V gene, CDR1 is LGHNA and CDR2 is YSLEER.

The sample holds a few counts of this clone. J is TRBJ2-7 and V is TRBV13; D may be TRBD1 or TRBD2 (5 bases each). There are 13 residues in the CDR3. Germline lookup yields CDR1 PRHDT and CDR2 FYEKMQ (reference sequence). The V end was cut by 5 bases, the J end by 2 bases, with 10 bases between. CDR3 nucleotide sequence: TGTGCCAGCAGCCGGCTGGGGGCCTACGAGCAGTACTTC. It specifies CASSRLGAYEQYF.

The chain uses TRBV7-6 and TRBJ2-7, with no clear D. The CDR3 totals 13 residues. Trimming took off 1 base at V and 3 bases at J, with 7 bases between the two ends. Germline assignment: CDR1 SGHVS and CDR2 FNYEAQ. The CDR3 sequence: CASSLERVYEQYF. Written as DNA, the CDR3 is TGTGCCAGCAGCTTAGAAAGGGTCTACGAGCAGTACTTC.

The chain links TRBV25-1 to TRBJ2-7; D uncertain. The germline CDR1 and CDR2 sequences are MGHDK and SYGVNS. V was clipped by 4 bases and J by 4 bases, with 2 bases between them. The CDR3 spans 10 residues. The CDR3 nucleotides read TGTGCCAGCAGTGGTTACGAGCAGTACTTC. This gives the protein CASSGYEQYF.

The CDR3 loop is CASSWDGNEQYF. The CDR3 region has the DNA TGCGCCAGCAGCTGGGACGGGAACGAGCAGTACTTC. V usage is TRBV5-1 and J usage is TRBJ2-7; D assignment may be TRBD1 or TRBD2 (5 bases each). CDR3 length: 12 residues. V shed 3 bases and J shed 5 bases, with 9 bases lying between them. Germline V gene lookup returns CDR1 SGHRS and CDR2 YFSETQ.

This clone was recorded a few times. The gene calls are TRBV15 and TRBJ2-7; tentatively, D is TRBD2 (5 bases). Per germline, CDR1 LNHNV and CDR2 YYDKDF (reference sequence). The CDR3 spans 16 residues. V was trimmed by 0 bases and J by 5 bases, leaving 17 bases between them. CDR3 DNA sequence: TGTGCCACCAGCAGAGATCATGGAGGCCCCTGGGACGAGCAGTACTTC. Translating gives CATSRDHGGPWDEQYF. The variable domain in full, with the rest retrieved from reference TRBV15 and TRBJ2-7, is DAMVIQNPRYQVTQFGKPVTLSCSQTLNHNVMYWYQQKSSQAPKLLFHYYDKDFNNEADTPDNFQSRRPNTSFCFLDIRSPGLGDTAMYLCATSRDHGGPWDEQYFGPGTRLTVT.

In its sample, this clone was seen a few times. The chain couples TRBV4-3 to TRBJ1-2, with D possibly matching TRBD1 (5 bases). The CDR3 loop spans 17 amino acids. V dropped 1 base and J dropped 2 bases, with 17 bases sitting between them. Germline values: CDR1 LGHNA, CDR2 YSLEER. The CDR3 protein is CASSQVDRTGENYGYTF. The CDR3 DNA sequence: TGCGCCAGCAGCCAAGTCGATCGCACAGGAGAAAACTATGGCTACACCTTC.

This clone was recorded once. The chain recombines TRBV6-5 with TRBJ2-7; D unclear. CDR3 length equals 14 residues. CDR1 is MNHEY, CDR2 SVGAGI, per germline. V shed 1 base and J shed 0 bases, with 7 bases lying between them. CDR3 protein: CASSYLHNSYEQYF. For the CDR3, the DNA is TGTGCCAGCAGTTACTTGCACAACTCCTACGAGCAGTACTTC.

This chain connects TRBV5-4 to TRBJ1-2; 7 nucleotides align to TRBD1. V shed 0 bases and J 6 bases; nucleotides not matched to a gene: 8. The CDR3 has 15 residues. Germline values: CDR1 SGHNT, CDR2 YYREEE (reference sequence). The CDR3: CASSLGQGLIDGYTF. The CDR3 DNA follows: TGTGCCAGCAGCTTGGGACAGGGTCTTATCGATGGCTACACCTTC. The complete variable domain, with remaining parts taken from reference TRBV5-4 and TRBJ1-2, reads ETGVTQSPTHLIKTRGQQVTLRCSSQSGHNTVSWYQQALGQGPQFIFQYYREEENGRGNFPPRFSGLQFPNYSSELNVNALELDDSALYLCASSLGQGLIDGYTFGSGTRLTVV.

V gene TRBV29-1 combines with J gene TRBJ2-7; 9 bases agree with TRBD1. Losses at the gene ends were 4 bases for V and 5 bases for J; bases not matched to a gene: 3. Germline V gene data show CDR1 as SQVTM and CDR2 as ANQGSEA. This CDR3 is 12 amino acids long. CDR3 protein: CSVGTGVDEQYF. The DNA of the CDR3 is TGCAGCGTTGGGACAGGGGTGGACGAGCAGTACTTC.

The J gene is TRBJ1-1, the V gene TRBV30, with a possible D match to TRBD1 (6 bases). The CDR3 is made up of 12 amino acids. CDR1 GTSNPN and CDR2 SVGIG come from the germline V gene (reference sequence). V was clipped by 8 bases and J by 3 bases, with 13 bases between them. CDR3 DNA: TGTGCCGCCCTAGGGGGGGACACTGAAGCTTTCTTT. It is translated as CAALGGDTEAFF.

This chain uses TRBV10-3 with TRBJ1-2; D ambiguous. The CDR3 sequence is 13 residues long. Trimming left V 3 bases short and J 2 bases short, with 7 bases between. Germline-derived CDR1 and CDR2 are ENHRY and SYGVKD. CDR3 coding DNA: TGTGCCATCAGTGAAGGTACGAACTATGGCTACACCTTC. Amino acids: CAISEGTNYGYTF.

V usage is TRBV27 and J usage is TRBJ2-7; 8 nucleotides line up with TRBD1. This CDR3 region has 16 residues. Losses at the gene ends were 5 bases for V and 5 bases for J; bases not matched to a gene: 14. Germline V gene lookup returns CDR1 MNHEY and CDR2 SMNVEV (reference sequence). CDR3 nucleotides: TGTGCCAGCAGTGTAGGACAGGGAGATTTCGGAGACGAGCAGTACTTC. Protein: CASSVGQGDFGDEQYF.